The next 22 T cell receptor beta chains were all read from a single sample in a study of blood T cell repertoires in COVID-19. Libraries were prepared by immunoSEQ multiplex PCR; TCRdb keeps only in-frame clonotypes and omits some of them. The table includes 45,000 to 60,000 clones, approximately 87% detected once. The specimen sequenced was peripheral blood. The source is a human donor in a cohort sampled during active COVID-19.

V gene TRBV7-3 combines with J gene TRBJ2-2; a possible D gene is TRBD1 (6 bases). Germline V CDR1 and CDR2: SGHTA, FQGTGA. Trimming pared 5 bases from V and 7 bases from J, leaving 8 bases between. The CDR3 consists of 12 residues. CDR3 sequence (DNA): TGTGCCAGCAGCCTCAGGGGCGGGGAGCTGTTTTTT. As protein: CASSLRGGELFF.

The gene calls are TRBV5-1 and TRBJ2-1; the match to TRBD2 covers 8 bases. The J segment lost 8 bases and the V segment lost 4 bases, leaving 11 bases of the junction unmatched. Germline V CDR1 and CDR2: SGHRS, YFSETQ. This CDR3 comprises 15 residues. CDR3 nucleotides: TGCGCCAGCAGCGTTACCGGGACTAGTTTCGATGAGCAGTTCTTC. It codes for CASSVTGTSFDEQFF.

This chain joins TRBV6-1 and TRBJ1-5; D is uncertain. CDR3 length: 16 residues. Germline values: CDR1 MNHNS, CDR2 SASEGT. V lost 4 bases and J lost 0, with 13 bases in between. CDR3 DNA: TGTGCCAGCAGTGCACTAGGGCCTTATAGCAATCAGCCCCAGCATTTT. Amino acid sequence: CASSALGPYSNQPQHF.

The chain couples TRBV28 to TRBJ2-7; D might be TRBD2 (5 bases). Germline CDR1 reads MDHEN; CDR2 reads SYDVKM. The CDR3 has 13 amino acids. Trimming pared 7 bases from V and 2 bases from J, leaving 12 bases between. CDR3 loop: CASKVPGTYEQYF. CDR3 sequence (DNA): TGTGCCAGCAAAGTCCCGGGAACCTACGAGCAGTACTTC.

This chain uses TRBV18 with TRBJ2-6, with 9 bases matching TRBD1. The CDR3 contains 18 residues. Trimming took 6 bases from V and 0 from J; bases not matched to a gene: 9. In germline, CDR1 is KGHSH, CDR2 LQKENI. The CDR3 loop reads CASSPKGTGSSGANVLTF. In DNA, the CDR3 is TGTGCCAGCTCTCCCAAGGGGACAGGGTCCTCTGGGGCCAACGTCCTGACTTTC.

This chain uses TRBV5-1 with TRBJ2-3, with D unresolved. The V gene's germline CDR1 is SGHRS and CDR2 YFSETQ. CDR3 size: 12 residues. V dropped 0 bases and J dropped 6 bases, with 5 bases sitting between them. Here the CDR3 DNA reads TGCGCCAGCAGCTTGGCCCGGGATACGCAGTATTTT. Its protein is CASSLARDTQYF.

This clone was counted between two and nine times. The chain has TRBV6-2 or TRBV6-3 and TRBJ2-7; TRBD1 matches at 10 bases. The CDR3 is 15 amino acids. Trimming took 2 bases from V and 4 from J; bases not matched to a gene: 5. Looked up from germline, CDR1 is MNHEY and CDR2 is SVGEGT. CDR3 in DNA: TGTGCCAGCAGTTACGGGACAGGGGCGCGGTACGAGCAGTACTTC. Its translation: CASSYGTGARYEQYF.

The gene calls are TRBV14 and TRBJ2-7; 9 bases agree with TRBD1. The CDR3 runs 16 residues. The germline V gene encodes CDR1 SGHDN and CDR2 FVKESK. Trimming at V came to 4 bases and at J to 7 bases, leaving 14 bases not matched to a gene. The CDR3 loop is CASSPRTGTGLLEQYF. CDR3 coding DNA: TGTGCCAGCAGCCCCAGAACCGGGACAGGGCTATTGGAGCAGTACTTC.

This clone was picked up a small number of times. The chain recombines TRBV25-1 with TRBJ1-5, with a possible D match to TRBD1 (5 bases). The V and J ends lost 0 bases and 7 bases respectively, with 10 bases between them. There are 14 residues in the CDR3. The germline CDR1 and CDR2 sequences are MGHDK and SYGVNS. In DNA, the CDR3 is TGTGCCAGCAGTGAATATGGGGCGGACCAGCCCCAGCATTTT. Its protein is CASSEYGADQPQHF.

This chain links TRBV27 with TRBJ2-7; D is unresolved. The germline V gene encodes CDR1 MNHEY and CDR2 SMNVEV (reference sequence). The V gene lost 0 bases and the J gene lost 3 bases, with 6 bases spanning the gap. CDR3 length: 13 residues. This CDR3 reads CASSLSGSYEQYF. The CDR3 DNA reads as TGTGCCAGCAGTTTATCGGGCAGCTACGAGCAGTACTTC.

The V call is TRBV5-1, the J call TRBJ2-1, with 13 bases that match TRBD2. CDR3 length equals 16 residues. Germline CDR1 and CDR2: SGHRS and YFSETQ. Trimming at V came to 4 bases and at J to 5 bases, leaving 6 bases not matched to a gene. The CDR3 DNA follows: TGCGCCAGCAGCCGACGACTAGCGGGGGGCAACAATGAGCAGTTCTTC. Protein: CASSRRLAGGNNEQFF.

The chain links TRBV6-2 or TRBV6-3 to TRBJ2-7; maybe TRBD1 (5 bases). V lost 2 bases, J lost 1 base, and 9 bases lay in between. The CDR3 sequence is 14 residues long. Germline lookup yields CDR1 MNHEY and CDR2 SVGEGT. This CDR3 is CASSYATDSYEQYF. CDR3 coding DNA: TGTGCCAGCAGTTACGCGACAGATTCCTACGAGCAGTACTTC.

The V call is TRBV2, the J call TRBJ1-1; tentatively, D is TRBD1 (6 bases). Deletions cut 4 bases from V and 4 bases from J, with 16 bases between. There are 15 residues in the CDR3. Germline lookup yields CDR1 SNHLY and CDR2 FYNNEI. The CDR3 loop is CASSGNRVDGTEAFF. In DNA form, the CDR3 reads TGTGCCAGCAGTGGGAACAGGGTGGACGGCACTGAAGCTTTCTTT.

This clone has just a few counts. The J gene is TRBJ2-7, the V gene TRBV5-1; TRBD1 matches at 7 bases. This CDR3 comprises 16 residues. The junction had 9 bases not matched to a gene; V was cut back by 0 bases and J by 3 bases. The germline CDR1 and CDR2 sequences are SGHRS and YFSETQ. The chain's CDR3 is CASSLDPGQRIYEQYF. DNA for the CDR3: TGCGCCAGCAGCTTGGACCCGGGACAGCGGATCTACGAGCAGTACTTC.

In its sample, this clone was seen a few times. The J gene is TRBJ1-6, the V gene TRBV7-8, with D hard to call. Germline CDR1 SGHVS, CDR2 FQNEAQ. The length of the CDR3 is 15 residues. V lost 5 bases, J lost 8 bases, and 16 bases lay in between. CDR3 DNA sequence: TGTGCCAGCAGCAGACGGAGGGATTCGGATTCACCCCTCCACTTT. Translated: CASSRRRDSDSPLHF.

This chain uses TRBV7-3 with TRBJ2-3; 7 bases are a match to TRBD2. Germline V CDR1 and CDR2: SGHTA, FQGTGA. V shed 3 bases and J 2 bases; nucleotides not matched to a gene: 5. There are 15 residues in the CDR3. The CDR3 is CASSFTGGSTDTQYF. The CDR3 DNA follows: TGTGCCAGCAGCTTCACGGGGGGATCCACAGATACGCAGTATTTT.

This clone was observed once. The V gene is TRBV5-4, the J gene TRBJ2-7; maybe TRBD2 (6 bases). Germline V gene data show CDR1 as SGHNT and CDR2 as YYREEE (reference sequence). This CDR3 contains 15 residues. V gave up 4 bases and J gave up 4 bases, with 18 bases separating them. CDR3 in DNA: TGTGCCAGCAGCGCGGGCCAGGGAGGTCAATACGAGCAGTACTTC. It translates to CASSAGQGGQYEQYF.

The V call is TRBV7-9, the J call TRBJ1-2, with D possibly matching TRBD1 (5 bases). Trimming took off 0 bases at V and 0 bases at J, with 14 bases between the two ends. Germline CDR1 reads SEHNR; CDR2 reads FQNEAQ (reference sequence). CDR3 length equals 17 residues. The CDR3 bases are TGTGCCAGCAGCTTAGCGCAGTGGGGCAGGACTAACTATGGCTACACCTTC. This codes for CASSLAQWGRTNYGYTF.

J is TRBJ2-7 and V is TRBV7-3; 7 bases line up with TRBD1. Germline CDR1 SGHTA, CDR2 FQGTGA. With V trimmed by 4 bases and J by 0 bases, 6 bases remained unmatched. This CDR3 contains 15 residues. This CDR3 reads CASSSGTATSYEQYF. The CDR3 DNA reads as TGTGCCAGCAGCTCCGGGACAGCCACCTCCTACGAGCAGTACTTC.

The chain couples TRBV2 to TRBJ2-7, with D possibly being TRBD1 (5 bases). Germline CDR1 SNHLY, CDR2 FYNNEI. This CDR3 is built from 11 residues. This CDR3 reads CASSELGASRV. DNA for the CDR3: TGTGCCAGCAGTGAACTAGGGGCTTCTAGGGTC.

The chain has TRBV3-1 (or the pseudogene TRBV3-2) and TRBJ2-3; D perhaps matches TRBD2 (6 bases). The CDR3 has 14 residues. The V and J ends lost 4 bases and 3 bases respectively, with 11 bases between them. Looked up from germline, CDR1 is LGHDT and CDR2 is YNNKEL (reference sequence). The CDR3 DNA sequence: TGTGCCAGCAGCCTTACGGGGAGGACAGATACGCAGTATTTT. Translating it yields CASSLTGRTDTQYF.

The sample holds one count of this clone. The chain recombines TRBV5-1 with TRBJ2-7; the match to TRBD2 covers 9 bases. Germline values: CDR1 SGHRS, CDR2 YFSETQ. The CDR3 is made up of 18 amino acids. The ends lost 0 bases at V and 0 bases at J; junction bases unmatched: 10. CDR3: CASSLVPFSGGNSYEQYF. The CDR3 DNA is TGCGCCAGCAGCTTGGTCCCCTTTAGCGGGGGCAACTCCTACGAGCAGTACTTC.